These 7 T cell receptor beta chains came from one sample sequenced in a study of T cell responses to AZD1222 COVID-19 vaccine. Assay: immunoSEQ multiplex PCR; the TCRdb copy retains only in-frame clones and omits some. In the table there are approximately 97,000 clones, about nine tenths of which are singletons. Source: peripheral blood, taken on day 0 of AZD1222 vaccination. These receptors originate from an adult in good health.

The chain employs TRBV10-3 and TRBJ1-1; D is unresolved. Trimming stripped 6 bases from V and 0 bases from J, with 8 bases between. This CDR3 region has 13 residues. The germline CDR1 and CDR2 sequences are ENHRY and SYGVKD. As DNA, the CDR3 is TGTGCCATCAGGGTGGCCTTGAACACTGAAGCTTTCTTT. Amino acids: CAIRVALNTEAFF.

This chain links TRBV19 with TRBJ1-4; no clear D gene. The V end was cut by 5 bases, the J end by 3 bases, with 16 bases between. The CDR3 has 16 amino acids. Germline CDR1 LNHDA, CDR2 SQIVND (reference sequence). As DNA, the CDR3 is TGTGCCAGTAGTCCCGGTGACGGAGACCCTAATGAAAAACTGTTTTTT. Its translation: CASSPGDGDPNEKLFF.

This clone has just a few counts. The CDR3: CASGLGTGMWETQYF. The CDR3 DNA sequence: TGTGCTAGTGGTTTGGGAACAGGGATGTGGGAGACCCAGTACTTC. This chain connects TRBV12-5 to TRBJ2-5, with a weak D call TRBD1 (6 bases). Per the germline V gene, CDR1 is LGHNT and CDR2 is FRNRAP. With 1 base removed from V and 5 bases from J, the gap between germline ends came to 14 bases. The CDR3 runs 15 residues.

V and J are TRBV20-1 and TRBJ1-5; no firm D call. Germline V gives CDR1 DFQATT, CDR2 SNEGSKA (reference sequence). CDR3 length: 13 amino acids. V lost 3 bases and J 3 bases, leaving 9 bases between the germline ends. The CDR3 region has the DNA TGCAGTGCTAGTGAGGAGCTCAATCAGCCCCAGCATTTT. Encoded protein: CSASEELNQPQHF.

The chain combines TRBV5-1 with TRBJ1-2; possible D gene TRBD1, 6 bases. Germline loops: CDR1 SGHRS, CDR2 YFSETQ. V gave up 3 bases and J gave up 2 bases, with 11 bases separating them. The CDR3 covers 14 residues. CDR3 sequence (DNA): TGCGCCAGCAGCTGGGACGGACAGAACTATGGCTACACCTTC. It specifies CASSWDGQNYGYTF.

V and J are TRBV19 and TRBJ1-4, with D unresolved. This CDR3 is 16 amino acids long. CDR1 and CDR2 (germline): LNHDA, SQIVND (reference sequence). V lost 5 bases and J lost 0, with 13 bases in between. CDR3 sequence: CASSAPGSATNEKLFF. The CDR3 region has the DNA TGTGCCAGTAGTGCGCCGGGATCTGCAACTAATGAAAAACTGTTTTTT.

CDR3 loop: CASSLQGADGYTF. The CDR3 DNA reads as TGCGCCAGCAGCTTACAGGGGGCTGATGGCTACACCTTC. The rearrangement uses TRBV5-1 and TRBJ1-2, with 9 nucleotides matching TRBD1. The CDR3 extends over 13 amino acids. Germline V CDR1 and CDR2: SGHRS, YFSETQ. With 2 bases clipped from V and 6 bases from J, the junction kept 2 bases outside the gene matches.